This T cell receptor (beta chain) originates from a study of blood T cell repertoires in COVID-19. Study-wide context: Samples taken during acute and convalescent COVID-19 were collected in the United States, Italy and Spain. T cells, B-cell-depleted T cells, or PBMCs supplied cDNA or gDNA.

V trimming: 4 bases; J trimming: 14 bases; junction bases outside the gene matches: 16. CDR3 length: 16 amino acids. The germline gives CDR1 LNHDA, CDR2 SQIVND (reference sequence). In the authors' methods: Amplification from reference gene primers served as the basis for estimated nucleated cell counts. Generated by immunoSEQ multiplex PCR, the TCRdb table keeps only in-frame clones and is missing some. That table is the source of V, J and clone size, and D and trimming were worked out from the DNA. The sample carries just under 95,000 clones, around 82% recorded once. The TCR was taken from a man aged 45-60 years who had recovered from COVID-19. The sample consisted of peripheral blood. This sequence joins TRBV19 and TRBJ1-5; 11 bases match TRBD1. The CDR3 DNA reads as TGTGCCAGTAGTACCCGCCAGGGACAGGGGGTATGGCCAGAGCATTTT. Its translation is CASSTRQGQGVWPEHF.